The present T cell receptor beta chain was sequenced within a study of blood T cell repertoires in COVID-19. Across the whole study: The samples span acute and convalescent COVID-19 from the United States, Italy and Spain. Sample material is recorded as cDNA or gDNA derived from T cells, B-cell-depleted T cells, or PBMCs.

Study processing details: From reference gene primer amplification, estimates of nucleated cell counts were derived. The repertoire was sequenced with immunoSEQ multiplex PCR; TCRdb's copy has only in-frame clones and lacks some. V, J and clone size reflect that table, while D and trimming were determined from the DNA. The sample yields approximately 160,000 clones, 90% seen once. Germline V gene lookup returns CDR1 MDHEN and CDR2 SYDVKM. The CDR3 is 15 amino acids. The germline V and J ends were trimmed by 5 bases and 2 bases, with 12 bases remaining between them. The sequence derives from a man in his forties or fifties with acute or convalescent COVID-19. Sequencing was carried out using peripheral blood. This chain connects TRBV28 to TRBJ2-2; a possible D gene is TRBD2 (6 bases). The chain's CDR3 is CASSGSGLNTGELFF. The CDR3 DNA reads TGTGCCAGCAGTGGATCGGGACTTAACACCGGGGAGCTGTTTTTT. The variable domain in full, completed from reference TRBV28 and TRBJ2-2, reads DVKVTQSSRYLVKRTGEKVFLECVQDMDHENMFWYRQDPGLGLRLIYFSYDVKMKEKGDIPEGYSVSREKKERFSLILESASTNQTSMYLCASSGSGLNTGELFFGEGSRLTVL.